The 27 T cell receptor beta chains below were found in one sample sequenced in a study of T cell responses to AZD1222 COVID-19 vaccine. The data were produced by immunoSEQ multiplex PCR, yet TCRdb's version contains in-frame clones alone and is incomplete. The table shows 70,000 or so clones, with 79% occurring only once. This specimen was peripheral blood, taken on day 0 of MenACWY control vaccination. These receptors came from an adult in good health.

The V gene is TRBV7-6, the J gene TRBJ2-2; D unclear. The CDR3 loop spans 13 amino acids. Trimming removed 1 base from V and 5 bases from J, with 5 bases in between. Looked up from germline, CDR1 is SGHVS and CDR2 is FNYEAQ. Here the CDR3 reads CASSLDRTGELFF. In nucleotides, the CDR3 is TGTGCCAGCAGCTTAGACAGAACCGGGGAGCTGTTTTTT.

The rearrangement joins TRBV7-8 to TRBJ2-5; 9 bases are a match to TRBD2. This CDR3 is built from 16 residues. The germline gives CDR1 SGHVS, CDR2 FQNEAQ. The ends lost 5 bases at V and 4 bases at J; junction bases unmatched: 11. CDR3 sequence reads: CASSPTRGGARETQYF. The CDR3 nucleotides read TGTGCCAGCAGCCCCACCCGCGGGGGGGCCAGAGAGACCCAGTACTTC.

The CDR3 nucleotides are TGCGCCAGCAGCCCTTCAGCTGGACAGGTGGACTACGAGCAGTACTTC. It is translated as CASSPSAGQVDYEQYF. The chain joins TRBV4-1 to TRBJ2-7, with 7 positions matching TRBD1. The germline gives CDR1 MGHRA, CDR2 YSYEKL. The CDR3 extends over 16 amino acids. With 4 bases clipped from V and 3 bases from J, the junction kept 12 bases outside the gene matches.

This clone was observed a handful of times. Other DNA sequences of this sample code for an identical CDR3. The chain links TRBV4-3 to TRBJ1-1, with D unresolved. The CDR3 length is 15 residues. Germline V CDR1 and CDR2: LGHNA, YSLEER. Deletions cut 0 bases from V and 1 base from J, with 9 bases between. The CDR3 sequence is CASSQDTAQNTEAFF. The CDR3 DNA reads TGCGCCAGCAGCCAAGATACGGCCCAGAACACTGAAGCTTTCTTT.

Comment on this clone: Other DNA sequences in the same sample also yield this CDR3. The V gene is TRBV5-1, the J gene TRBJ2-1; D possibly corresponds to TRBD1 (5 bases). Trimming took off 0 bases at V and 1 base at J, with 8 bases between the two ends. The CDR3 spans 15 residues. Germline lookup yields CDR1 SGHRS and CDR2 YFSETQ. The CDR3 nucleotides are TGCGCCAGCAGCTTGGGGCAGGGATCCTACAATGAGCAGTTCTTC. Amino acid sequence: CASSLGQGSYNEQFF.

The chain carries TRBV28 and TRBJ2-3; D gene unclear. The length of the CDR3 is 14 residues. With 3 bases removed from V and 7 bases from J, the gap between germline ends came to 14 bases. Germline CDR1 is MDHEN and CDR2 is SYDVKM. The DNA of the CDR3 is TGTGCCAGCAGTTTCCAGGAAACGTTGAATACGCAGTATTTT. Its protein product is CASSFQETLNTQYF. Full variable domain (outside the CDR3, taken from reference TRBV28 and TRBJ2-3): DVKVTQSSRYLVKRTGEKVFLECVQDMDHENMFWYRQDPGLGLRLIYFSYDVKMKEKGDIPEGYSVSREKKERFSLILESASTNQTSMYLCASSFQETLNTQYFGPGTRLTVL.

V gene TRBV5-4 combines with J gene TRBJ2-7; D is tentatively TRBD1 or TRBD2 (6 bases each). The V gene lost 1 base and the J gene lost 7 bases, with 15 bases spanning the gap. CDR3 length equals 14 residues. Per the germline V gene, CDR1 is SGHNT and CDR2 is YYREEE (reference sequence). Here the CDR3 DNA reads TGTGCCAGCAGCTTGTGGTCGGGGGCCCAAGAGCAGTACTTC. This translates into CASSLWSGAQEQYF.

CDR3 coding DNA: TGTGCCAGTAGTATCAGTGTAAGAGGAACTACTGGCTACACCTTC. Protein sequence: CASSISVRGTTGYTF. The chain carries TRBV19 and TRBJ1-2; D unresolved. CDR1 LNHDA and CDR2 SQIVND come from the germline V gene (reference sequence). V was pared by 3 bases and J by 7 bases, with 18 bases between. CDR3 length equals 15 residues.

The rearrangement uses TRBV19 and TRBJ1-5, with D perhaps TRBD1 (5 bases). There are 14 residues in the CDR3. Germline V gene data show CDR1 as LNHDA and CDR2 as SQIVND (reference sequence). V was clipped by 5 bases and J by 5 bases, with 13 bases between them. This CDR3 is CASSGEGVHQPQHF. The DNA for the CDR3 is TGTGCCAGTAGTGGCGAAGGGGTTCATCAGCCCCAGCATTTT.

V usage is TRBV6-4 and J usage is TRBJ1-5; D is ambiguous. The germline V gene encodes CDR1 MRHNA and CDR2 SNTAGT. With 0 bases removed from V and 1 base from J, the gap between germline ends came to 7 bases. The CDR3 extends over 15 amino acids. The CDR3 nucleotides read TGTGCCAGCAGTGACTCCCATTTCAGCAATCAGCCCCAGCATTTT. This gives the protein CASSDSHFSNQPQHF.

The rearrangement uses TRBV21-1 and TRBJ1-2; the table's TRBD1 call for D was not verified on the DNA. TRBV21-1 is designated a pseudogene. CDR3 size: 17 residues. CDR3 sequence (DNA): TGTGCCAGCAGCAAAGAGACAGGGGAAGGCGAGGGATTGGGCTACACCTTC. It is translated as CASSKETGEGEGLGYTF.

V is TRBV5-6 and J is TRBJ2-2, with 11 bases that match TRBD2. The length of the CDR3 is 17 residues. Trimming cost V 3 bases and J 6 bases; bases outside gene matches: 10. Germline lookup yields CDR1 SGHDT and CDR2 YYEEEE. CDR3 bases: TGTGCCAGCAGCTCTGGACTAGCGGGTGTAGGCGCCGGGGAGCTGTTTTTT. Translated, it gives CASSSGLAGVGAGELFF.

The gene calls are TRBV5-1 and TRBJ2-7, with no clear D. CDR1 is SGHRS and CDR2 is YFSETQ in the germline V gene. The V end was cut by 0 bases, the J end by 2 bases, with 12 bases between. This CDR3 region has 15 residues. The CDR3 sequence is CASSLGIPMTYEQYF. The CDR3 DNA follows: TGCGCCAGCAGCTTGGGGATTCCTATGACCTACGAGCAGTACTTC.

The chain carries TRBV7-9 and TRBJ1-2; D is uncertain. Germline CDR1 reads SEHNR; CDR2 reads FQNEAQ (reference sequence). The CDR3 has 13 amino acids. Trimming stripped 5 bases from V and 8 bases from J, with 15 bases between. Here the CDR3 reads CASSATEGVGYTF. The CDR3 region has the DNA TGTGCCAGCAGCGCAACCGAGGGAGTCGGCTACACCTTC.

The chain combines TRBV6-5 with TRBJ1-2; D call uncertain. Trimming took off 2 bases at V and 6 bases at J, with 13 bases between the two ends. Germline V CDR1 and CDR2: MNHEY, SVGAGI. This CDR3 region has 14 residues. DNA of the CDR3: TGTGCCAGCAGTTACCGTGGGAGGGAAAATGGCTACACCTTC. Amino acid sequence: CASSYRGRENGYTF.

The rearrangement links TRBV18 to TRBJ2-3, with a tentative D call TRBD1 (6 bases). The germline V gene encodes CDR1 KGHSH and CDR2 LQKENI. The V end was cut by 1 base, the J end by 1 base, with 12 bases between. The CDR3 is 16 residues long. CDR3 bases: TGTGCCAGCTCACCACAACAGGGTTTAGGCACAGATACGCAGTATTTT. Its protein is CASSPQQGLGTDTQYF. The full variable domain, rest sourced from reference TRBV18 and TRBJ2-3, is NAGVMQNPRHLVRRRGQEARLRCSPMKGHSHVYWYRQLPEEGLKFMVYLQKENIIDESGMPKERFSAEFPKEGPSILRIQQVVRGDSAAYFCASSPQQGLGTDTQYFGPGTRLTVL.

V is TRBV2 and J is TRBJ2-7; D may be TRBD2 (6 bases). V was cut by 8 bases and J by 0 bases, with 14 bases left in between. CDR1 SNHLY and CDR2 FYNNEI come from the germline V gene. The CDR3 has 14 residues. This chain's CDR3 is CASLRRGSSYEQYF. The CDR3 bases are TGTGCCAGCCTGAGACGGGGGAGCTCCTACGAGCAGTACTTC.

The rearrangement uses TRBV20-1 and TRBJ1-2; D is ambiguous. CDR3 length: 13 residues. Trimming cost V 3 bases and J 4 bases, with 12 bases left between them. Germline V gives CDR1 DFQATT, CDR2 SNEGSKA (reference sequence). DNA for the CDR3: TGCAGTGCTAGTGACCGGGCCTCCTATGGCTACACCTTC. It translates to CSASDRASYGYTF.

This chain joins TRBV6-5 and TRBJ1-1; possibly TRBD1 for D (5 bases). The V gene lost 0 bases and the J gene lost 8 bases, with 7 bases spanning the gap. This CDR3 is 12 amino acids long. CDR1 is MNHEY, CDR2 SVGAGI, per germline. The CDR3 bases are TGTGCCAGCAGTTACTCGGGGGGAGAAGCTTTCTTT. Protein product: CASSYSGGEAFF.

V gene TRBV6-1 combines with J gene TRBJ2-7, with 7 bases identical to TRBD2. The V segment lost 4 bases and the J segment 0 bases; nucleotides outside the gene matches: 12. CDR3 length: 17 residues. Germline CDR1 is MNHNS and CDR2 is SASEGT. The CDR3 is CASSGSRASGSSYEQYF. In DNA, the CDR3 is TGTGCCAGCAGTGGTTCCCGGGCTAGCGGAAGCTCCTACGAGCAGTACTTC.

V is TRBV15 and J is TRBJ1-5; the D gene is possibly TRBD1 (6 bases). In germline, CDR1 is LNHNV, CDR2 YYDKDF (reference sequence). The length of the CDR3 is 15 residues. Between the trimmed V and J ends, which lost 0 bases and 7 bases, there was a span of 13 bases. CDR3 DNA: TGTGCCACCAGCAGAGATAAAGGGGGGCAACAGCCCCAGCATTTT. Its protein is CATSRDKGGQQPQHF.

The chain recombines TRBV5-1 with TRBJ2-1; D remains unclear. This CDR3 is built from 14 residues. Germline V gene lookup returns CDR1 SGHRS and CDR2 YFSETQ. V lost 0 bases, J lost 9 bases, and 13 bases lay in between. The CDR3 region is CASSLGEPSSEQFF. Written as DNA, the CDR3 is TGCGCCAGCAGCTTGGGCGAACCCAGTAGTGAGCAGTTCTTC.

This sequence joins TRBV28 and TRBJ1-2; D is uncertain. Germline-derived CDR1 and CDR2 are MDHEN and SYDVKM. V lost 3 bases and J lost 1, with 0 bases in between. This CDR3 is 11 amino acids long. The CDR3 DNA reads TGTGCCAGCAGTTTTAACTATGGCTACACCTTC. It codes for CASSFNYGYTF.

The chain joins TRBV7-6 to TRBJ1-5; the D gene is possibly TRBD1 (5 bases). Germline V gene data show CDR1 as SGHVS and CDR2 as FNYEAQ. This CDR3 region has 15 residues. Trimming took 0 bases from V and 1 from J, leaving 7 bases between them. DNA for the CDR3: TGTGCCAGCAGCTTAGCGGCAGGGAGCAATCAGCCCCAGCATTTT. It is translated as CASSLAAGSNQPQHF.

The chain links TRBV29-1 to TRBJ2-1, with a tentative D call TRBD1 (6 bases). Per germline, CDR1 SQVTM and CDR2 ANQGSEA. V lost 6 bases and J 4 bases, leaving 7 bases between the germline ends. This CDR3 is 11 amino acids long. CDR3 loop: CSVRGYNEQFF. In DNA form, the CDR3 reads TGCAGCGTCAGGGGTTACAATGAGCAGTTCTTC.

The chain is built from TRBV24-1 and TRBJ2-2, with D unresolved. V was clipped by 2 bases and J by 3 bases, with 3 bases between them. The CDR3 length is 13 residues. The germline gives CDR1 KGHDR, CDR2 SFDVKD. This CDR3 is CATSDSHTGELFF. CDR3 in DNA: TGTGCCACCAGTGATTCCCACACCGGGGAGCTGTTTTTT.

This clone was picked up a small number of times. The chain combines TRBV27 with TRBJ2-7; D ambiguous. The ends were cut back, 8 bases at V and 2 bases at J, with 13 bases in the middle. CDR1 is MNHEY and CDR2 is SMNVEV in the germline V gene (reference sequence). This CDR3 region has 13 residues. Here the CDR3 reads CASGEVPAYEQYF. In DNA form, the CDR3 reads TGTGCCAGCGGTGAAGTACCCGCCTACGAGCAGTACTTC.